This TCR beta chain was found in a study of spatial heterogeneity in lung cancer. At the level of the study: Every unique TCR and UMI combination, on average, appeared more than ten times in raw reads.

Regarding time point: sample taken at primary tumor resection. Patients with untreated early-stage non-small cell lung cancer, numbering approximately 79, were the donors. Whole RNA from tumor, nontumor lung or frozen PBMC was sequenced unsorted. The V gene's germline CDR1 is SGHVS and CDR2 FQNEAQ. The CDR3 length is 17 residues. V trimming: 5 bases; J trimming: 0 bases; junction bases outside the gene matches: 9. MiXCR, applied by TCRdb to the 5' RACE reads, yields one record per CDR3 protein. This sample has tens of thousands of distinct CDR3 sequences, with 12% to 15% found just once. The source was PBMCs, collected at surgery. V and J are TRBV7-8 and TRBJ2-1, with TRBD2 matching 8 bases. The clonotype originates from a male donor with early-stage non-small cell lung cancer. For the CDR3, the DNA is TGTGCCAGCAGCCGGGGGGGCCCCACAAGCTCCTACAATGAGCAGTTCTTC. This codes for CASSRGGPTSSYNEQFF.